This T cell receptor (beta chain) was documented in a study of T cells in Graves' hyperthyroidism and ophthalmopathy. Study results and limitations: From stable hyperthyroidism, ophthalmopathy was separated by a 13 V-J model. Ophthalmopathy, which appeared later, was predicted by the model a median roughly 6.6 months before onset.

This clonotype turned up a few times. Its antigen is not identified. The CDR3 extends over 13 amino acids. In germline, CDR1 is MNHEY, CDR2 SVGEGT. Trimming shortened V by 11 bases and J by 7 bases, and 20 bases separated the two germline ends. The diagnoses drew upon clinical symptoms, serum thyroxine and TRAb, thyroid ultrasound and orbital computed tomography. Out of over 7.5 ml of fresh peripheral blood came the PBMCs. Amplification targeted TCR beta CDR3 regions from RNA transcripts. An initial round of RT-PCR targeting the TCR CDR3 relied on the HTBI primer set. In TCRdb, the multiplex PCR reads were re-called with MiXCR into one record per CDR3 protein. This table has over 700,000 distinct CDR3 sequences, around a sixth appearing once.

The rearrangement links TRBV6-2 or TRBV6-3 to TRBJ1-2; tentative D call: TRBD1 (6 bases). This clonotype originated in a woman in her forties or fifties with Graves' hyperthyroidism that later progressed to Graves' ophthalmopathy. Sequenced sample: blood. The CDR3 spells CAGGGTSVGGYTF. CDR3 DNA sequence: TGTGCCGGGGGGGGGACAAGCGTCGGTGGCTACACCTTC.